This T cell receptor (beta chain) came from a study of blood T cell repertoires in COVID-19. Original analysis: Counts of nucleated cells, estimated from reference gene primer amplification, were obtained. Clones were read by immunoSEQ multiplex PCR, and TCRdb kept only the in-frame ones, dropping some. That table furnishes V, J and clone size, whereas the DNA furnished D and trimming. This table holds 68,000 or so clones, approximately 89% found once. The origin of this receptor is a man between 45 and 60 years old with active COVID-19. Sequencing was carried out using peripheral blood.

The CDR3 region has the DNA TGCAGCGTTGGTAGACAGGGTCCCGGGTACATTCAGTACTTC. Residues: CSVGRQGPGYIQYF. This chain joins TRBV29-1 and TRBJ2-4, with 7 bases matching TRBD1. Germline CDR1 SQVTM, CDR2 ANQGSEA. The CDR3 length is 14 residues. V was pared by 4 bases and J by 8 bases, with 11 bases of the junction left unmatched.